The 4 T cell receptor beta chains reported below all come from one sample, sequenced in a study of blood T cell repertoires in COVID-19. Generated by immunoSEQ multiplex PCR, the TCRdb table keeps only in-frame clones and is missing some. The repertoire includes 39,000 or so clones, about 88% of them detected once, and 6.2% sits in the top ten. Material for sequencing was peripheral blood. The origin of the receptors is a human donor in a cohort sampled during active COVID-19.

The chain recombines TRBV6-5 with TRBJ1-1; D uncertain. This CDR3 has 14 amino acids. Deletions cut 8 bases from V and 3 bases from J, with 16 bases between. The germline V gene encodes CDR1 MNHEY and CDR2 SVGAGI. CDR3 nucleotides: TGTGCCAGCGTCGGCAGGTGGAGGGACACTGAAGCTTTCTTT. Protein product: CASVGRWRDTEAFF.

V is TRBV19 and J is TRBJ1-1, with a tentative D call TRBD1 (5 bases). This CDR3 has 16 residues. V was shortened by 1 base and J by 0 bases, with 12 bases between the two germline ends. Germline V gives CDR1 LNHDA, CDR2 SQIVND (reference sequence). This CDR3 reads CASSIVTGNMNTEAFF. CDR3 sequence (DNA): TGTGCCAGTAGTATAGTTACAGGCAACATGAACACTGAAGCTTTCTTT.

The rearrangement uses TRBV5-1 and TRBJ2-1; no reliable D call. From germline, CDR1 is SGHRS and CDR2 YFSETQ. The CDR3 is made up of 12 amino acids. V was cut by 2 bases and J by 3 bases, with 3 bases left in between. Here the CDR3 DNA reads TGCGCCAGCAGCTTCTACTACAATGAGCAGTTCTTC. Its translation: CASSFYYNEQFF.

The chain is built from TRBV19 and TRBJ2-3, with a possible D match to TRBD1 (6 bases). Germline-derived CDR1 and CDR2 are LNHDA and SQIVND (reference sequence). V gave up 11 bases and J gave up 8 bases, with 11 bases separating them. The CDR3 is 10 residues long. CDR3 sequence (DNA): TGTGCCGTAGGGGGAGTTACGCAGTATTTT. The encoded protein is CAVGGVTQYF.